This T cell receptor (beta chain) emerged from a study of T cell responses to AZD1222 COVID-19 vaccine. TCRdb's table, derived via immunoSEQ multiplex PCR, lists solely in-frame clones and lacks some. Among 65,000 to 90,000 clones listed, about nine tenths were seen once. Findings and caveats of the study: Clonal diversity was possibly underestimated, and the donors were mostly white British, with more females. The breadth and depth of Spike-specific TCRs increased once two AZD1222 doses had been given. Targets within unmutated variant regions were reportedly found for nearly half of spike-specific TCRs. Researchers report vaccine-associated CD4 TCRs spanning spike, with dominance at 160-218 and 743-854.

Of note for this clone: Its specificity is not known.

V was trimmed by 1 base and J by 2 bases, leaving 10 bases between them. The CDR3 has 15 residues. Germline V gives CDR1 SGHTA, CDR2 FQGNSA. The clonotype originates from an adult in good health. The genes are TRBV7-2 and TRBJ2-3, with D hard to call. The sequencing used peripheral blood, collected on day 0 of AZD1222 vaccination. The CDR3 here is CASSLVGGYTDTQYF. Written as DNA, the CDR3 is TGTGCCAGCAGCTTAGTAGGTGGATACACAGATACGCAGTATTTT.